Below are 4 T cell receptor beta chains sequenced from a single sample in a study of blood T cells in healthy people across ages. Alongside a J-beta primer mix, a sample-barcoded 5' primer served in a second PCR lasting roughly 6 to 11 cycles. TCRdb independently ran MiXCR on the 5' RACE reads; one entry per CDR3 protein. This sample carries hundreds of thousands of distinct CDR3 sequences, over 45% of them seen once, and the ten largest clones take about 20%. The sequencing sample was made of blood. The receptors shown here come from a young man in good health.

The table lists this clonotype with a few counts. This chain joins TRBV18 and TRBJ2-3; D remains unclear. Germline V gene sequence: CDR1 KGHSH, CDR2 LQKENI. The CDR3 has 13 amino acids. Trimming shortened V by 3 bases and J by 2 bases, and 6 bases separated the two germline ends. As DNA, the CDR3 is TGTGCCAGCTCACCTTTCTCCACAGATACGCAGTATTTT. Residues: CASSPFSTDTQYF.

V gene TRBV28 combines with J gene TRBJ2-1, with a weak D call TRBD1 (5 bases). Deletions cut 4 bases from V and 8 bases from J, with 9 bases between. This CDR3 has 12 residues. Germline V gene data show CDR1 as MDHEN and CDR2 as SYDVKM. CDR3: CASSWTRDEQFF. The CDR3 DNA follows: TGTGCCAGCAGTTGGACCAGGGATGAGCAGTTCTTC.

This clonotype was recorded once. The CDR3 nucleotides are TGTGCCAGCAGCTCTGCAGGGGGCGGCCCTAATAGCAATCAGCCCCAGCATTTT. Its protein product is CASSSAGGGPNSNQPQHF. The chain employs TRBV5-6 and TRBJ1-5, with 8 bases aligning to TRBD1. V was clipped by 3 bases and J by 0 bases; unmatched bases: 11. CDR1 and CDR2 from the germline V gene are SGHDT and YYEEEE. The length of the CDR3 is 18 residues.

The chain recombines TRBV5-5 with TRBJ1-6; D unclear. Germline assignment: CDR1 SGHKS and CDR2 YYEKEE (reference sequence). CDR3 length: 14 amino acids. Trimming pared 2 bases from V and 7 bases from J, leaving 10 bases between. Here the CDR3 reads CASSFSGENSPLHF. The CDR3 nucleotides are TGTGCCAGCAGCTTTTCCGGGGAAAATTCACCCCTCCACTTT.